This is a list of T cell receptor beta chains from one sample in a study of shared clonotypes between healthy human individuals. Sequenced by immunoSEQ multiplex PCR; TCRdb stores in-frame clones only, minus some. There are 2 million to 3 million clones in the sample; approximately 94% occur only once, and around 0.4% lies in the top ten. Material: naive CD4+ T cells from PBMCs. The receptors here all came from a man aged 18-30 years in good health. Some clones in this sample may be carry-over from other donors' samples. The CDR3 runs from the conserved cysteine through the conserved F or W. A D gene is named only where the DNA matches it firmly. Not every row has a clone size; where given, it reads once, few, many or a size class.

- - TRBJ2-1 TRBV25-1 TGTGCCAGCAGTGATGTCCGGGACGGACAATACAATGAGCAGTTCTTC CASSDVRDGQYNEQFF
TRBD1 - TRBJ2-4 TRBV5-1 TGCGCCAGCAGCTCACTCAGGGGGTCGGACATTCAGTACTTC CASSSLRGSDIQYF
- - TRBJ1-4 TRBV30 TGTGCCTGGAGTGCCCCGGGGGGGGCAGGTGAAAAACTGTTTTTT CAWSAPGGAGEKLFF
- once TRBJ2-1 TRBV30 TGTGCCTGGAGTCCGACCCCGGAGGGTGAGCAGTTCTTC CAWSPTPEGEQFF
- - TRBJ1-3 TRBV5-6 TGTGCCAGCAGCTCAGCTGGAAACACCATATATTTT CASSSAGNTIYF
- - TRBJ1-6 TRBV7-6 TGTGCCAGCAGCTTAATGGGGCGGGGGTATAATTCACCCCTCCACTTT CASSLMGRGYNSPLHF
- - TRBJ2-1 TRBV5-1 TGCGCCAGCAGCTTTGAGTGGGGTGGCTACAATGAGCAGTTCTTC CASSFEWGGYNEQFF
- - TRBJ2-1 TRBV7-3 TGTGCCAGCAGCGCGGTAGCGACCACCTACAATGAGCAGTTCTTC CASSAVATTYNEQFF
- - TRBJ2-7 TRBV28 TGTGCCAGCAGTCCCGGACAGTCAATCGAGCAGTACTTC CASSPGQSIEQYF
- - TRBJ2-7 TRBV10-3 TGTGCCATCAGTGTTGGGACATCCGAGCAGTACTTC CAISVGTSEQYF
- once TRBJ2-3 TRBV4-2 TGTGCCAGCAGCCCCCCGGCGGGACAGAACACAGATACGCAGTATTTT CASSPPAGQNTDTQYF
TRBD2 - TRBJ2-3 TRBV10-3 TGTGCCATCAGTCCATTAGCGGGAGGGCCACCCTCGGGTACGCAGTATTTT CAISPLAGGPPSGTQYF
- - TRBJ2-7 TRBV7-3 TGTGCCAGCAGCTTTGCGGGGAGCTCCTACGAGCAGTACTTC CASSFAGSSYEQYF
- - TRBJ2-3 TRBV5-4 TGTGCCAGCAGCCCGACAACCACCCCTAGCACAGATACGCAGTATTTT CASSPTTTPSTDTQYF
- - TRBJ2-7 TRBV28 TGTGCCAGCAGTATCCTGACTAAATCCTACGAGCAGTACTTC CASSILTKSYEQYF
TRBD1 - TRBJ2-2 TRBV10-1 TGCGCCAGCAGTGAGTACAGGGGCACCGGGGAGCTGTTTTTT CASSEYRGTGELFF
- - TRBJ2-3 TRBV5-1 TGCGCCAGCAGCTCGTCGGGGGCCTACACAGATACGCAGTATTTT CASSSSGAYTDTQYF
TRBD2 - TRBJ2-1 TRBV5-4 TGTGCCAGCAGCTTGGATAGTAGCGGGAGGGGTTATGAGCAGTTCTTC CASSLDSSGRGYEQFF
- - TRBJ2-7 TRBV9 TGTGCCAGCAGCGTGAATGGACGCGAGAGCTCCTACGAGCAGTACTTC CASSVNGRESSYEQYF
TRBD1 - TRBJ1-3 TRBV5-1 TGCGCCAGCAGCTTGCAAGCAGGGGGCGCGGCGGACACCATATATTTT CASSLQAGGAADTIYF
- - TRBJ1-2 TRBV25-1 TGTGCCAGCAGCGACAGCGGGCGCGGGCAGGGCTACACCTTC CASSDSGRGQGYTF
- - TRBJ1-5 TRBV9 TGTGCCAGCAGCGTTAGAGGAGACAGCAATCAGCCCCAGCATTTT CASSVRGDSNQPQHF
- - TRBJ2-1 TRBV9 TGTGCCAGCAGCGCCCAGGAAGGGCGGGGGCACAATGAGCAGTTCTTC CASSAQEGRGHNEQFF
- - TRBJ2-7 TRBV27 TGTGCCAGCGGCGTGGGGGCTCGCCTGTGGGAGCAGTACTTC CASGVGARLWEQYF
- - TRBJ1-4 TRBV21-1 TGTGCCAGCAGGCCTGAGGGGTATCTGTTTTTT CASRPEGYLFF
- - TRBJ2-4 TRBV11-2 TGTGCCAGCAGCTGGGGGGAGGACAAGTACTTC CASSWGEDKYF
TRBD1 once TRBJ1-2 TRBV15 TGTGCCACCAGCAGAGATCGAGGCAGGGGGTTACGCGGCTACACCTTC CATSRDRGRGLRGYTF
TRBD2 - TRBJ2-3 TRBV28 TGTGCCAGCAGTTTCCCCGAGACTAGCAGGAGCACAGATACGCAGTATTTT CASSFPETSRSTDTQYF
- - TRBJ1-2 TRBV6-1 TGTGCCAGCAGAGCAGGGGCCGGCTATGGCTACACCTTC CASRAGAGYGYTF
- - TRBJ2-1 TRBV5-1 TGCGCCAGCAGCTTTGGACCAGAGGGCAATGAGCAGTTCTTC CASSFGPEGNEQFF
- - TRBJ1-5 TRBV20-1 TGCAGTGCTAGTACTCAGCCCCAGCATTTT CSASTQPQHF
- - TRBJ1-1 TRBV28 TGTGCCAGCAGTCCCCAAGGGATGAAAACTGAAGCTTTCTTT CASSPQGMKTEAFF